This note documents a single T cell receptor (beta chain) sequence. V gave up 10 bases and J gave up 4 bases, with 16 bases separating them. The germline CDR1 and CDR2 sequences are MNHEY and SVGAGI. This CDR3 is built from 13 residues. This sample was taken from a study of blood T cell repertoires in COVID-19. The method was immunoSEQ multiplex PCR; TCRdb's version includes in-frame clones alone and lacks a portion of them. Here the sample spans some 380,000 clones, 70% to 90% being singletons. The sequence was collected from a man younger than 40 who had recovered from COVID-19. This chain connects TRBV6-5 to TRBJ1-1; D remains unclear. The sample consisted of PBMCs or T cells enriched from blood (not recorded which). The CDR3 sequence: CATEGREGTEAFF. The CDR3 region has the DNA TGTGCCACCGAGGGAAGGGAGGGCACTGAAGCTTTCTTT.